Presented here are 16 T cell receptor beta chains from one specimen sequenced in a study of blood T cell repertoires in COVID-19. The table came from immunoSEQ multiplex PCR; TCRdb's copy has only in-frame clones and leaves some out. The table shows a few hundred thousand clones, with approximately 89% occurring only once. What was sequenced was peripheral blood. These TCRs come from an older woman with acute or convalescent COVID-19.

The V gene is TRBV6-1, the J gene TRBJ1-2; TRBD1 might be the D (6 bases). Germline V CDR1 and CDR2: MNHNS, SASEGT. With 1 base removed from V and 5 bases from J, the gap between germline ends came to 11 bases. The CDR3 has 14 residues. The CDR3 loop is CASSEVGGGYGYTF. In DNA, the CDR3 is TGTGCCAGCAGTGAAGTAGGGGGTGGGTATGGCTACACCTTC.

J is TRBJ1-3 and V is TRBV5-1; D is possibly TRBD1 (6 bases). Deletions cut 1 base from V and 4 bases from J, with 18 bases between. This CDR3 region has 17 residues. The V gene's germline CDR1 is SGHRS and CDR2 YFSETQ. The chain's CDR3 is CASSLPQTTGQGNTIYF. CDR3 DNA: TGCGCCAGCAGCTTGCCTCAGACCACGGGACAAGGAAACACCATATATTTT.

The table lists this clone with a count of one. The chain joins TRBV2 to TRBJ1-2; D perhaps matches TRBD1 (6 bases). Between the trimmed V and J ends, which lost 1 base and 3 bases, there was a span of 9 bases. CDR1 and CDR2 from the germline V gene are SNHLY and FYNNEI. There are 14 residues in the CDR3. This chain's CDR3 is CASSEGGQDYGYTF. The CDR3 DNA reads TGTGCCAGCAGTGAAGGGGGGCAGGACTATGGCTACACCTTC.

The chain uses TRBV3-1 (or the pseudogene TRBV3-2) and TRBJ1-5; D possibly corresponds to TRBD1 (6 bases). Trimming took 1 base from V and 3 from J, leaving 13 bases between them. The CDR3 spans 16 residues. The germline V gene encodes CDR1 LGHDT and CDR2 YNNKEL (reference sequence). CDR3 residues: CASSQGTVTHNQPQHF. Here the CDR3 DNA reads TGTGCCAGCAGCCAAGGGACAGTAACCCACAATCAGCCCCAGCATTTT.

The chain has TRBV6-1 and TRBJ2-1, with TRBD2 identical over 10 bases. This CDR3 has 16 residues. V gave up 3 bases and J gave up 5 bases; unmatched junction bases: 7. CDR1 and CDR2 from the germline V gene are MNHNS and SASEGT. The CDR3 bases are TGTGCCAGCAGTGATCTGGCTAGCGGGGGTCACAATGAGCAGTTCTTC. This encodes CASSDLASGGHNEQFF.

The genes are TRBV3-1 (or the pseudogene TRBV3-2) and TRBJ2-3; 7 nucleotides match TRBD2. The CDR3 is made up of 14 amino acids. Germline CDR1 and CDR2: LGHDT and YNNKEL (reference sequence). V trimming: 7 bases; J trimming: 2 bases; junction bases outside the gene matches: 6. The CDR3: CASTPRGDTDTQYF. The CDR3 DNA is TGTGCCAGCACCCCCCGGGGGGACACAGATACGCAGTATTTT.

The rearrangement uses TRBV3-1 (or the pseudogene TRBV3-2) and TRBJ1-1, with 8 bases identical to TRBD1. Germline V gene data show CDR1 as LGHDT and CDR2 as YNNKEL (reference sequence). There are 14 residues in the CDR3. V shed 1 base and J 6 bases; nucleotides not matched to a gene: 4. The CDR3 DNA is TGTGCCAGCAGCCAAGTCGACAGGGGTTCTGAAGCTTTCTTT. Protein: CASSQVDRGSEAFF.

This clone was counted a few times. The gene calls are TRBV7-2 and TRBJ2-7; D uncertain. The CDR3 totals 18 residues. The germline gives CDR1 SGHTA, CDR2 FQGNSA. V dropped 2 bases and J dropped 0 bases, with 20 bases sitting between them. The CDR3 DNA is TGTGCCAGCAGCTTATCTTGGAGTGATACGAGCCTCTCCTACGAGCAGTACTTC. This translates into CASSLSWSDTSLSYEQYF.

This chain uses TRBV7-2 with TRBJ1-6; D is perhaps TRBD1 (6 bases). CDR3 size: 14 residues. V lost 1 base and J 10 bases, leaving 11 bases between the germline ends. The germline V gene has CDR1 SGHTA and CDR2 FQGNSA. In DNA, the CDR3 is TGTGCCAGCAGCTTAGGTCAGGGGCACTCACCCCTCCACTTT. Protein product: CASSLGQGHSPLHF. The complete variable domain, with remaining parts taken from reference TRBV7-2 and TRBJ1-6, reads GAGVSQSPSNKVTEKGKDVELRCDPISGHTALYWYRQSLGQGLEFLIYFQGNSAPDKSGLPSDRFSAERTGGSVSTLTIQRTQQEDSAVYLCASSLGQGHSPLHFGNGTRLTVT.

The chain recombines TRBV12-3 or TRBV12-4 with TRBJ1-2, with a tentative D call TRBD1 (5 bases). The germline V and J ends were trimmed by 7 bases and 4 bases, with 13 bases remaining between them. This CDR3 has 13 amino acids. CDR3 coding DNA: TGTGCCAGCACCTTAGGGGCCCCCTATGGCTACACCTTC. It yields the protein CASTLGAPYGYTF.

This chain links TRBV28 with TRBJ2-3; possible D gene TRBD1, 5 bases. This CDR3 has 17 amino acids. Per germline, CDR1 MDHEN and CDR2 SYDVKM. The V end lost 2 bases, the J end lost 0 bases, and 15 bases lay between the germline ends. Here the CDR3 reads CASSLVGQGTSTDTQYF. In nucleotides, the CDR3 is TGTGCCAGCAGTTTAGTCGGACAAGGTACTAGCACAGATACGCAGTATTTT.

This clone appeared once. The chain is built from TRBV2 and TRBJ2-2, with TRBD1 identical over 9 bases. CDR3 length equals 15 residues. J lost 4 bases, V lost 7 bases, and 7 bases had no gene match. The germline CDR1 and CDR2 sequences are SNHLY and FYNNEI. The CDR3 spells CASTHRGRSTGELFF. DNA for the CDR3: TGTGCCAGCACTCACAGGGGGCGAAGCACCGGGGAGCTGTTTTTT.

The chain carries TRBV6-5 and TRBJ2-2; D unclear. Deletions cut 2 bases from V and 2 bases from J, with 6 bases between. Germline lookup yields CDR1 MNHEY and CDR2 SVGAGI. The CDR3 sequence is 14 residues long. CDR3 nucleotides: TGTGCCAGCAGTTACGGCCCCAACACCGGGGAGCTGTTTTTT. This translates into CASSYGPNTGELFF.

This clone was detected a few times. The rearrangement uses TRBV19 and TRBJ2-6; TRBD1 matches at 8 bases. Germline assignment: CDR1 LNHDA and CDR2 SQIVND (reference sequence). CDR3 length: 16 amino acids. The J segment lost 4 bases and the V segment lost 1 base, leaving 3 bases of the junction unmatched. CDR3 residues: CASSIGTGTGANVLTF. The DNA of the CDR3 is TGTGCCAGTAGTATAGGGACAGGGACCGGGGCCAACGTCCTGACTTTC. Variable domain in full (rest from reference TRBV19 and TRBJ2-6): DGGITQSPKYLFRKEGQNVTLSCEQNLNHDAMYWYRQDPGQGLRLIYYSQIVNDFQKGDIAEGYSVSREKKESFPLTVTSAQKNPTAFYLCASSIGTGTGANVLTFGAGSRLTVL.

Notes on this clone: Distinct nucleotide sequences in the sample also encode this CDR3. The chain employs TRBV7-2 and TRBJ2-6; no firm D call. The CDR3 sequence is 13 residues long. The V end was cut by 6 bases, the J end by 4 bases, with 7 bases between. The V gene's germline CDR1 is SGHTA and CDR2 FQGNSA. CDR3 region: CASSPLGANVLTF. For the CDR3, the DNA is TGTGCCAGCAGTCCTTTGGGGGCCAACGTCCTGACTTTC.

V is TRBV6-5 and J is TRBJ1-1, with TRBD1 matching 8 bases. The CDR3 loop spans 14 amino acids. From germline, CDR1 is MNHEY and CDR2 SVGAGI. Trimming at V came to 6 bases and at J to 4 bases, leaving 7 bases not matched to a gene. In DNA form, the CDR3 reads TGTGCCAGCAGAACCAGGGGGCTTCGCACTGAAGCTTTCTTT. Translating gives CASRTRGLRTEAFF.